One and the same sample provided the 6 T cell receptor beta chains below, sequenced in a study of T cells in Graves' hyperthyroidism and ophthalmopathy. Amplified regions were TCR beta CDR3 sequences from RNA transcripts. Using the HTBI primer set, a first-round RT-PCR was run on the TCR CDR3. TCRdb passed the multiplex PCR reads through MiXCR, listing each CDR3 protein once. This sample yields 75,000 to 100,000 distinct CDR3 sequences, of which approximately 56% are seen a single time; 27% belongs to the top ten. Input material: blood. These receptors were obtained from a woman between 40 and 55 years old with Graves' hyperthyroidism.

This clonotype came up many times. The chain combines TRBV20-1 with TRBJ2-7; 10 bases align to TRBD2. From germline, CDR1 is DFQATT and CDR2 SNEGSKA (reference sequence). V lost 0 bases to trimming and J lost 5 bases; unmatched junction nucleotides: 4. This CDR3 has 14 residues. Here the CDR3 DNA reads TGCAGTGCTAGAGATTTTACTAGCGGGGACGAGCAGTACTTC. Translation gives CSARDFTSGDEQYF.

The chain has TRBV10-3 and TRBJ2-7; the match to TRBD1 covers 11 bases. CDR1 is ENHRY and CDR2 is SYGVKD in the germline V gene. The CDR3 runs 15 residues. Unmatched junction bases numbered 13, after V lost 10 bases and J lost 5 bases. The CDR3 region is CASHSLGQGVHEQYF. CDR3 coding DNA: TGTGCCAGCCACAGTTTGGGACAGGGGGTACACGAGCAGTACTTC.

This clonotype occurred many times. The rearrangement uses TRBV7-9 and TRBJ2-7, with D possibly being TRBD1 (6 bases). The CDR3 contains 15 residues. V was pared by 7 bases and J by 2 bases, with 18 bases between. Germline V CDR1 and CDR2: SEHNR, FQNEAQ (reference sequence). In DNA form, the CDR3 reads TGTGCCAGCATCCCCGGCACAGGGCCACCCTACGAGCAGTACTTC. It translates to CASIPGTGPPYEQYF.

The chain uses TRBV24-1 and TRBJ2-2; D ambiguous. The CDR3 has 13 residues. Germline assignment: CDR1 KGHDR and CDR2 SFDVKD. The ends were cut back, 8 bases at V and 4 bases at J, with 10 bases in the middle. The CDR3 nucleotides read TGTGCCACCACTGCTGGGTTCACCGGGGAGCTGTTTTTT. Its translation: CATTAGFTGELFF.

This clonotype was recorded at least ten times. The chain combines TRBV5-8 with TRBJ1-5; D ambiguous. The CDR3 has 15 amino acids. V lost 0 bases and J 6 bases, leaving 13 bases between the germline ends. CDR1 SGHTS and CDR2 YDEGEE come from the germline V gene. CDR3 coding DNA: TGTGCCAGCAGCTTGGACCCCAGCCCCTCTCAGCCCCAGCATTTT. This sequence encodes CASSLDPSPSQPQHF.

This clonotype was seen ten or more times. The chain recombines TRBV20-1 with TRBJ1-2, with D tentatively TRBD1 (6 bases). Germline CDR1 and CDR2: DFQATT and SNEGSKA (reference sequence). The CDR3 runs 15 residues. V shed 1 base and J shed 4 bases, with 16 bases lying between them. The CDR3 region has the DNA TGCAGTGCTAGAGTCACAACGACAGGAACCTATGGCTACACCTTC. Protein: CSARVTTTGTYGYTF.